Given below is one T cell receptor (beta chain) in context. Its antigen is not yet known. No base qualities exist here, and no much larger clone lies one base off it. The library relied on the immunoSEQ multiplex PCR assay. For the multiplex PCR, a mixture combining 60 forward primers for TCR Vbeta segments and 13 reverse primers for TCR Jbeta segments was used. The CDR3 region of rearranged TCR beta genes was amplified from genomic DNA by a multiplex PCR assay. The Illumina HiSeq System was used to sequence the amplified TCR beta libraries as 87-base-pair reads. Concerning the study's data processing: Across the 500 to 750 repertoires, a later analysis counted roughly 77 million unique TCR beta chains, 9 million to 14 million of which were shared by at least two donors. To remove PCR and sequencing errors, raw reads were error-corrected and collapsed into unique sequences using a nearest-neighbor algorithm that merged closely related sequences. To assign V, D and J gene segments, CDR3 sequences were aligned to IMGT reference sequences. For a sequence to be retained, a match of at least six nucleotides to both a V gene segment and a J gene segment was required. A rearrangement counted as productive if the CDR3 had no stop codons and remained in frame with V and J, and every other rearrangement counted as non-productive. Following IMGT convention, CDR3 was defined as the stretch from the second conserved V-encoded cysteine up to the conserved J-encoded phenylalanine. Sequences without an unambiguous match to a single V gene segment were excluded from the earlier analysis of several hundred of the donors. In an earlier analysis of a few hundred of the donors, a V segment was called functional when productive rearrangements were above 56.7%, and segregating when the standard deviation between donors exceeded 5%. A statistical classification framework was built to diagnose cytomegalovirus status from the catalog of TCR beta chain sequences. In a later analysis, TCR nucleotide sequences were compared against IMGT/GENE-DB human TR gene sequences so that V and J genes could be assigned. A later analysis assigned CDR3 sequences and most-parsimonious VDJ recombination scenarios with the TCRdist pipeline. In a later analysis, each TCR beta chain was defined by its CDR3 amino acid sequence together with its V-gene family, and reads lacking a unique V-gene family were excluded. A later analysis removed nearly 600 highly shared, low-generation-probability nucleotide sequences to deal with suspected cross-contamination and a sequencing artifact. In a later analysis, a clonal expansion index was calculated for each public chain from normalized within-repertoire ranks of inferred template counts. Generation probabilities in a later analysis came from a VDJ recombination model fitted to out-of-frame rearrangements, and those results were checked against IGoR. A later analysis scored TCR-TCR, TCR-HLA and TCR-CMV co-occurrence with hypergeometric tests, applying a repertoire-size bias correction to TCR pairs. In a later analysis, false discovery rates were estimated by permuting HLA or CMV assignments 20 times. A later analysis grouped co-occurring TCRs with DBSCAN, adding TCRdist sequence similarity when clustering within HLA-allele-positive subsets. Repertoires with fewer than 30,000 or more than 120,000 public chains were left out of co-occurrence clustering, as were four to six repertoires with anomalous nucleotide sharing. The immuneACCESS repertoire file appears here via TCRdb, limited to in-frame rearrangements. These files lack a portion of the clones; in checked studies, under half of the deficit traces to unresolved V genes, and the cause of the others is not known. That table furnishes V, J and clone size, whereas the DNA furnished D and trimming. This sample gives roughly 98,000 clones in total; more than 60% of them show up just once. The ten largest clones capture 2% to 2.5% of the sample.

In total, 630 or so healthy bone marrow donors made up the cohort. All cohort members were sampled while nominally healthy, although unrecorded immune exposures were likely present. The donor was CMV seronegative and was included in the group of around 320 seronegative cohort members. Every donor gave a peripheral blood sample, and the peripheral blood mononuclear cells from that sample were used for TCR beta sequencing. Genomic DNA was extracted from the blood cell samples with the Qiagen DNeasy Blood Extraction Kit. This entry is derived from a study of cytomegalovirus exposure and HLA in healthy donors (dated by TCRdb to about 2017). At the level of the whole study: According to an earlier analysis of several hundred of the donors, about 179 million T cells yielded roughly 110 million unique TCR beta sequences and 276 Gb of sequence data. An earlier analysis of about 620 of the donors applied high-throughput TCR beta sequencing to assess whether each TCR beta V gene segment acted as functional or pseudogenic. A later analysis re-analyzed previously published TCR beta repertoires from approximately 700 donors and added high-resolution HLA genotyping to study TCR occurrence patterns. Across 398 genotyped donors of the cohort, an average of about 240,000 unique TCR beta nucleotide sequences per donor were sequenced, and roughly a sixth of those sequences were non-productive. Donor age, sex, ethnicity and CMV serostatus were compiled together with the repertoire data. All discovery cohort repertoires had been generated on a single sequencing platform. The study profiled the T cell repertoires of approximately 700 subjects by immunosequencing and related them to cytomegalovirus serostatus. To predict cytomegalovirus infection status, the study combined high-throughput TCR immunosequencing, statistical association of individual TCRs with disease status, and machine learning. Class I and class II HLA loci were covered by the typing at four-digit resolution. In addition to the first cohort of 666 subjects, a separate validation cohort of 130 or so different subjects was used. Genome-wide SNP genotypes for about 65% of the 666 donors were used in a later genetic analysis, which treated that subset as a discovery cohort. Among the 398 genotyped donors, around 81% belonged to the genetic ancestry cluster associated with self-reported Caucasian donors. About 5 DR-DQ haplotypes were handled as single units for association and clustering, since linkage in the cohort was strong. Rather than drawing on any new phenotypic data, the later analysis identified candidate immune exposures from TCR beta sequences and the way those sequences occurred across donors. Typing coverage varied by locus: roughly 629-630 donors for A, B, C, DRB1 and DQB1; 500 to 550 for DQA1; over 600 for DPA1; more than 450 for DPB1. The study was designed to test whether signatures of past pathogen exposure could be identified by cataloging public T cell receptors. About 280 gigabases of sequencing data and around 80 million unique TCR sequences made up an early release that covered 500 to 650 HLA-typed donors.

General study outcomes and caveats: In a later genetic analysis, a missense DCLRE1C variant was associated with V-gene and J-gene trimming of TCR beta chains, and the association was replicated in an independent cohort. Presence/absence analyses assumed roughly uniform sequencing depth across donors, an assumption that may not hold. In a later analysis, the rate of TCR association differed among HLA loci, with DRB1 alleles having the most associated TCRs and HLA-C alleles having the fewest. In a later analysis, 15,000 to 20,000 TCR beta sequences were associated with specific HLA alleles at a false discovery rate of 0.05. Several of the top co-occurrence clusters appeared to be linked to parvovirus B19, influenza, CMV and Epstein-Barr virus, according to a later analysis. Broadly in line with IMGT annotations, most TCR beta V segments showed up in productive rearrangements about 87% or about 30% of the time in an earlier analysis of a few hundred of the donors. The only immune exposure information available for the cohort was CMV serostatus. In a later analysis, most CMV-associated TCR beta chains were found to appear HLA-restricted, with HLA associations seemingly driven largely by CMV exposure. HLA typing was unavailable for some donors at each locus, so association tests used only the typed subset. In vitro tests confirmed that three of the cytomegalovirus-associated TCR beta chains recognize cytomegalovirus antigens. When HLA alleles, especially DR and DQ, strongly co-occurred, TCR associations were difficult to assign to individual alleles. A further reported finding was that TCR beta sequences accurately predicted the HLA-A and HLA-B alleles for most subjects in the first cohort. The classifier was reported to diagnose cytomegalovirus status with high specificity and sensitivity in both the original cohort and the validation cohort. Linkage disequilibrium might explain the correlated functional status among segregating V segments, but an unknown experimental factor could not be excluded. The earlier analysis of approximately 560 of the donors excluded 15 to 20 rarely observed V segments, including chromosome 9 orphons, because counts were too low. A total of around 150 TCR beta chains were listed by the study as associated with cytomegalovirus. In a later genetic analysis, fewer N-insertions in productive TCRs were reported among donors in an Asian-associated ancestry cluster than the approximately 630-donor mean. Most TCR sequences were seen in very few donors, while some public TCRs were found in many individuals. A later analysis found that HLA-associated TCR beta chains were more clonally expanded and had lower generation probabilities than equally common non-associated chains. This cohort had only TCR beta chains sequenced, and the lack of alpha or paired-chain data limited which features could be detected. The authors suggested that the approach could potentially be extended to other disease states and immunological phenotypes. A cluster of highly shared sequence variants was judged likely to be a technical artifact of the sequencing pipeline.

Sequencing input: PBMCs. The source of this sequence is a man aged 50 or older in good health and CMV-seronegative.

The nucleotide sequence reads TGTGCCAGCAGTGAAAGTAGCGGGAGAACGGTCACCGGGGAGCTGTTTTTT. Its protein is CASSESSGRTVTGELFF. Recombination joined TRBV25-1 with TRBJ2-2; 9 nucleotides in the junction match TRBD2. The germline V gene encodes CDR1 MGHDK and CDR2 SYGVNS. Clipping removes 2 bases from V and 4 bases from J, with 8 as the unmatched junction base count. The cysteine opens and the phenylalanine closes a CDR3 of 17 amino acids. Only the CDR3 DNA is retained, 51 bases long and in frame from the first base.